This TCR beta chain was identified during a study of cytomegalovirus exposure and HLA in healthy donors. Use of 60 Vbeta and 13 Jbeta primers characterized the PCR. The assay was immunoSEQ multiplex PCR, and TCRdb's table has in-frame clones only and misses some. The sample carries roughly 150,000 clones, about 68% recorded once. Findings of the study overall: As a later analysis showed, several of the most significant clusters appeared to be linked to common viral pathogens. A later analysis reportedly found that, within productive TCRs, an Asian-associated ancestry cluster had fewer N-insertions than the mean observed across the 666 donors.

As to this clone: Its antigen is still unknown.

Sequenced: PBMCs. The sequence derives from a female donor in good health and CMV-seronegative.

This chain's CDR3 is CATSRDRSGYEQYF. CDR3 DNA sequence: TGTGCCACCAGCAGAGATAGAAGCGGCTACGAGCAGTACTTC. The J gene is TRBJ2-7, the V gene TRBV15, with D perhaps TRBD2 (5 bases). Germline assignment: CDR1 LNHNV and CDR2 YYDKDF (reference sequence). The germline V and J ends were trimmed by 0 bases and 3 bases, with 9 bases remaining between them. This CDR3 contains 14 residues.